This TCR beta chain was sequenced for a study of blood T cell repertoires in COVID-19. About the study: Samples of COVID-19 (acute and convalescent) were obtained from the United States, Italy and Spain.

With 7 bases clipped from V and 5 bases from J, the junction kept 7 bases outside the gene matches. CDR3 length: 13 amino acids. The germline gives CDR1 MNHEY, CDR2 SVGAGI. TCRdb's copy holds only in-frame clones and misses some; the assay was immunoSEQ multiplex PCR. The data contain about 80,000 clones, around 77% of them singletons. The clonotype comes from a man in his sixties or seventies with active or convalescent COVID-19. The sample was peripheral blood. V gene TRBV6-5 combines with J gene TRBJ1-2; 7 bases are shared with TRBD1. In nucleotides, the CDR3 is TGTGCCAGCAACGGACAGGATGGATATGGCTACACCTTC. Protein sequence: CASNGQDGYGYTF.